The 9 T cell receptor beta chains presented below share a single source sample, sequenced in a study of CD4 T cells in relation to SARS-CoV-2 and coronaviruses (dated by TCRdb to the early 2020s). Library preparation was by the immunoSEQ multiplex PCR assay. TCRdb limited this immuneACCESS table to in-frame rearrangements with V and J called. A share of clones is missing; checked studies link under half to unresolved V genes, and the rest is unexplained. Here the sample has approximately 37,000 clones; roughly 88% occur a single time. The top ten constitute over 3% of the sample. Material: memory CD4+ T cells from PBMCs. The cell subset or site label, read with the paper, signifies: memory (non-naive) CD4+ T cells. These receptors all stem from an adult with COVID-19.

CDR3 nucleotides: TGTGCCAGCAGCAAGAGACTAGCGGGAGTAGACAATGAGCAGTTCTTC. Translation gives CASSKRLAGVDNEQFF. V is TRBV5-4 and J is TRBJ2-1, with 12 bases matching TRBD2. The CDR3 is 16 residues long. With V trimmed by 4 bases and J by 5 bases, 7 bases remained unmatched. Germline V gene sequence: CDR1 SGHNT, CDR2 YYREEE (reference sequence).

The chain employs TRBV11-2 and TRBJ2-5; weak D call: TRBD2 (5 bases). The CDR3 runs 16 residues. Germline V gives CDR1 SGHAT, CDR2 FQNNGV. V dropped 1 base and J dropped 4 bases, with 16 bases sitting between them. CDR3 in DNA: TGTGCCAGCAGCTTAGTAACAGCGGCGCTGGGAGAGACCCAGTACTTC. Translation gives CASSLVTAALGETQYF. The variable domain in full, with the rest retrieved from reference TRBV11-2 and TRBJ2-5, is EAGVAQSPRYKIIEKRQSVAFWCNPISGHATLYWYQQILGQGPKLLIQFQNNGVVDDSQLPKDRFSAERLKGVDSTLKIQPAKLEDSAVYLCASSLVTAALGETQYFGPGTRLLVL.

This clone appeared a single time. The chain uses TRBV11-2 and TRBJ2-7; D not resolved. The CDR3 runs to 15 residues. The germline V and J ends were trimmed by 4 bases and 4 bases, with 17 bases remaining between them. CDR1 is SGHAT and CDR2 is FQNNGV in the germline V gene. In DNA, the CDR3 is TGTGCCAGCAGCTCGTCAGGTCCCCTTCCTTACGAGCAGTACTTC. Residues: CASSSSGPLPYEQYF.

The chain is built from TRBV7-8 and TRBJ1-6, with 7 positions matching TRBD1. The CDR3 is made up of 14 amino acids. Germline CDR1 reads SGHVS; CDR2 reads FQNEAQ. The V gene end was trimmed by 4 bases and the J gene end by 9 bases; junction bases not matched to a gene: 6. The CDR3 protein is CASSSTGASSPLHF. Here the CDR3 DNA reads TGTGCCAGCAGCTCCACAGGGGCAAGTTCACCCCTCCACTTT.

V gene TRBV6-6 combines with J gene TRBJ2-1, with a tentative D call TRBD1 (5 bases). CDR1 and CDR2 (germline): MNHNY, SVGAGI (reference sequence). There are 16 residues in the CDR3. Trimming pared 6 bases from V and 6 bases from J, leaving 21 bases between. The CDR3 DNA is TGTGCCAGCAGAAAACAACGACAGCCCCTCGGCAATGAGCAGTTCTTC. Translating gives CASRKQRQPLGNEQFF.

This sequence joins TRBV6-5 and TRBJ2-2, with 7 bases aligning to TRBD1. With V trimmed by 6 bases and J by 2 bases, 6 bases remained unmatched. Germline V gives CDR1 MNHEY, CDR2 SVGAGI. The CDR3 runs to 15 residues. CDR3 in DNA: TGTGCCAGCAGGCTGGGACAGTCTAACACCGGGGAGCTGTTTTTT. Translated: CASRLGQSNTGELFF.

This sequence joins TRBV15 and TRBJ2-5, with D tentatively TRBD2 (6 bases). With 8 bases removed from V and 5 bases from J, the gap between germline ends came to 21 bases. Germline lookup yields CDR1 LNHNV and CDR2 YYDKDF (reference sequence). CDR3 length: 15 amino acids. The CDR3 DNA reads TGTGCCACCCCCCGGGGTAGCGGACGGGATGAGACCCAGTACTTC. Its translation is CATPRGSGRDETQYF. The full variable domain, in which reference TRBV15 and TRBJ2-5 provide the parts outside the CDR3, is DAMVIQNPRYQVTQFGKPVTLSCSQTLNHNVMYWYQQKSSQAPKLLFHYYDKDFNNEADTPDNFQSRRPNTSFCFLDIRSPGLGDTAMYLCATPRGSGRDETQYFGPGTRLLVL.

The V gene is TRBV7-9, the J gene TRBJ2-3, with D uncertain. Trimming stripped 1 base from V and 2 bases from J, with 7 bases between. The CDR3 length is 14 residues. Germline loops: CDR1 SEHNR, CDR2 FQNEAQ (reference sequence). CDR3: CASSLGRVTDTQYF. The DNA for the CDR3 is TGTGCCAGCAGCTTAGGGAGAGTCACAGATACGCAGTATTTT.

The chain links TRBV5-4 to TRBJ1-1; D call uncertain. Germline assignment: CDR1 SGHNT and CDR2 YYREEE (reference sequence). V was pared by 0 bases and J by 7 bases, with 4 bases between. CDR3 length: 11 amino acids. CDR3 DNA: TGTGCCAGCAGCTTGGCAAATGAAGCTTTCTTT. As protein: CASSLANEAFF.